Listed here is a single TCR beta chain. This specimen belongs to a study of blood T cell repertoires in COVID-19. V gave up 6 bases and J gave up 2 bases, with 23 bases separating them. Germline V gene data show CDR1 as MNHEY and CDR2 as SMNVEV (reference sequence). The CDR3 totals 17 residues. Produced via immunoSEQ multiplex PCR; TCRdb's table is partial and in-frame only. The sample has fewer than 200,000 clones, about 72% seen once. The chain is built from TRBV27 and TRBJ2-7; D is perhaps TRBD2 (5 bases). Sequenced sample: PBMCs or T cells enriched from blood (not recorded which). This clonotype was sampled from a woman aged 45-65 years who had recovered from COVID-19. The CDR3 spells CASRGMLATRRPYEQYF. The CDR3, as DNA: TGTGCCAGCAGAGGGATGTTAGCGACAAGGCGGCCCTACGAGCAGTACTTC.